Sequencing of this T cell receptor beta chain was carried out in a study of post-analysis software for immune sequencing data. Overall study context: The disease courses covered relapsing-remitting, secondary progressive and progressive-relapsing multiple sclerosis.

Built from TCR beta cDNA, the libraries had unique molecular identifiers in them. TCRdb re-derived calls from the PCR reads in MiXCR, one entry per CDR3 protein. The table records roughly 870,000 distinct CDR3 sequences, approximately 53% of them present only once. General study results and limits: Normalized Chao1 diversity in multiple sclerosis patients fell significantly below that of controls. TRBV5-6, TRBV5-1 and TRBV20-1 were among about 5 TRBV segments more frequent in patients than controls.

The CDR3 has 13 residues. Germline CDR1 and CDR2: SNHLY and FYNNEI. In regard to this clonotype: The target antigen is unknown.

This chain links TRBV2 with TRBJ2-1; D tentatively fits TRBD1 or TRBD2 (5 bases each). The J call may be faulty, since TRBJ2-7 better matches the DNA end. The receptor was isolated from a girl aged 10-17 years with multiple sclerosis. Specimen: blood. Here the CDR3 DNA reads TGTGCCAGCAATACCGGGACGCATAATGAGCAGTACTTC. Protein sequence: CASNTGTHNEQYF.